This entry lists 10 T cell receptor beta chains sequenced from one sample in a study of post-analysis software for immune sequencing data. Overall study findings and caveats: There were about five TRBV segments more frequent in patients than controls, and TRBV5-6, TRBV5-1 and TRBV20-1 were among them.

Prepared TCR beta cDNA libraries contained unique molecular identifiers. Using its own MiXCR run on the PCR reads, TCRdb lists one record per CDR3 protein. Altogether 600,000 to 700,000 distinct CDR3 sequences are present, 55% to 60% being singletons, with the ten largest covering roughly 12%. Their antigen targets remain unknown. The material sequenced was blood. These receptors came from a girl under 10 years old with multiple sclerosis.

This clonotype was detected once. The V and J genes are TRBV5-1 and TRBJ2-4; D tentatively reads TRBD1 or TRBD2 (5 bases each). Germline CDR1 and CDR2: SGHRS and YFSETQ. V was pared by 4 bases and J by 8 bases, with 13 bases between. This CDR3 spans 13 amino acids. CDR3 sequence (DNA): TGCGCCAGCAGCAGGGACCAGGGAGACATTCAGTACTTC. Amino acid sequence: CASSRDQGDIQYF.

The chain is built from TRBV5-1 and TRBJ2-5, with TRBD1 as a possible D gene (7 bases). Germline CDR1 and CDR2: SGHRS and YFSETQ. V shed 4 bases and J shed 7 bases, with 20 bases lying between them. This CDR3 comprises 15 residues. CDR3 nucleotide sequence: TGCGCCAGCAGCATGGGGGACAGTCCCGGGGGGACCCAGTACTTC. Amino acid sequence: CASSMGDSPGGTQYF.

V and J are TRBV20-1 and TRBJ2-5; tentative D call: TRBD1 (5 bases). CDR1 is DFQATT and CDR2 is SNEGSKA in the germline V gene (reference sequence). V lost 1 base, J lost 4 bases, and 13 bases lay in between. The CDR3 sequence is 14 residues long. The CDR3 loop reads CSARVGATSETQYF. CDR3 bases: TGCAGTGCTAGAGTAGGGGCTACCTCAGAGACCCAGTACTTC.

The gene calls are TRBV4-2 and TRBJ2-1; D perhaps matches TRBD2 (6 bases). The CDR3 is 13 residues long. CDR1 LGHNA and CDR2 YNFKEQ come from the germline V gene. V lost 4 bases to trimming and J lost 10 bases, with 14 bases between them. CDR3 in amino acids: CASSLRLGREQFF. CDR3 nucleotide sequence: TGTGCCAGCAGCCTCAGACTAGGCAGGGAGCAGTTCTTC.

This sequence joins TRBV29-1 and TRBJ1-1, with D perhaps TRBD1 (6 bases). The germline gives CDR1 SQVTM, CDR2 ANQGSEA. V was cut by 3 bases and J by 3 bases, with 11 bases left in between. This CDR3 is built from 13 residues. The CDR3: CSVDDRLHTEAFF. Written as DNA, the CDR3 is TGCAGCGTTGATGACAGGCTGCACACTGAAGCTTTCTTT. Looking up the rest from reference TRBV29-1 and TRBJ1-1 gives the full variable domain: SAVISQKPSRDICQRGTSLTIQCQVDSQVTMMFWYRQQPGQSLTLIATANQGSEATYESGFVIDKFPISRPNLTFSTLTVSNMSPEDSSIYLCSVDDRLHTEAFFGQGTRLTVV.

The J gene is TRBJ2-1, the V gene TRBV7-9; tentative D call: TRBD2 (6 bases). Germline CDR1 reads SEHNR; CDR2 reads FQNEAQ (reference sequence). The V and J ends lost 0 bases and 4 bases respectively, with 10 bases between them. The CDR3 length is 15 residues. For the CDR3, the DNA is TGTGCCAGCAGCTTAGCAGCGGGTTATTACAATGAGCAGTTCTTC. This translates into CASSLAAGYYNEQFF.

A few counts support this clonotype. The CDR3 coding sequence is TGTGCCAGCAGCTTAACGCCAGGTACCGGATCGAATGAGCAGTTCTTC. Translated, it gives CASSLTPGTGSNEQFF. The rearrangement joins TRBV7-3 to TRBJ2-1; the D is unclear. Germline values: CDR1 SGHTA, CDR2 FQGTGA. The CDR3 has 16 amino acids. Trimming cost V 0 bases and J 7 bases, with 16 bases left between them.

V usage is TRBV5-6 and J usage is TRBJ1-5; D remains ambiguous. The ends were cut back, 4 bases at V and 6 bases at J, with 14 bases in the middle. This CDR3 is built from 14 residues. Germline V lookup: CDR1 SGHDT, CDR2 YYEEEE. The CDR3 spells CASSIRTIPQPQHF. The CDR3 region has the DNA TGTGCCAGCAGCATAAGGACCATTCCTCAGCCCCAGCATTTT. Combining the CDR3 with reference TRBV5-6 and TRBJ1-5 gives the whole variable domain DAGVTQSPTHLIKTRGQQVTLRCSPKSGHDTVSWYQQALGQGPQFIFQYYEEEERQRGNFPDRFSGHQFPNYSSELNVNALLLGDSALYLCASSIRTIPQPQHFGDGTRLSIL.

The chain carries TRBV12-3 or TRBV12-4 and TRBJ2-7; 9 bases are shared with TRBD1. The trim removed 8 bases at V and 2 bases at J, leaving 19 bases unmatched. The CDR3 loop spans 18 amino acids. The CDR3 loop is CASSSQRGSGTGTYEQYF. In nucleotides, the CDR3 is TGTGCCAGCTCGTCTCAGCGAGGGTCCGGGACAGGGACCTACGAGCAGTACTTC.

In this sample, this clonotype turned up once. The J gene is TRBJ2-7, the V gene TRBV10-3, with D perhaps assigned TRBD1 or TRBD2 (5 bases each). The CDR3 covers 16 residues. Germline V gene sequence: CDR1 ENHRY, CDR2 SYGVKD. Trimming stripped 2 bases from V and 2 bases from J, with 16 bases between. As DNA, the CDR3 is TGTGCCATCAGTGAGCCCCCGGGACGGGTAACCTACGAGCAGTACTTC. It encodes CAISEPPGRVTYEQYF.